Below, one T cell receptor beta chain is given with its context. Antigen: not known. Clones were read by immunoSEQ multiplex PCR, and TCRdb kept only the in-frame ones, dropping some. The sample yields about 100,000 clones, around 90% seen once. Germline V gene lookup returns CDR1 SGHTA and CDR2 FQGNSA. CDR3 length equals 15 residues. V dropped 4 bases and J dropped 2; count of bases not matched to a gene: 7. These data come from a study of siplizumab effects on memory and regulatory T cells. Overall study findings and caveats: Naive versus memory phenotype went unassigned for roughly 80-96% of proliferating CD4+ or CD8+ clones. Naive T cells seemed more diverse than memory cells and seemed major alloresponse contributors.

The source is a human donor in good health. The genes are TRBV7-2 and TRBJ1-1, with 7 bases that match TRBD1. Sequencing was done on a sample of CD4+ T cells sorted from blood. The CDR3 DNA sequence: TGTGCCAGCAGCTCCATGGGACAGATTAACACTGAAGCTTTCTTT. Its protein product is CASSSMGQINTEAFF. Based on the CDR3 plus reference TRBV7-2 and TRBJ1-1, the full variable domain is GAGVSQSPSNKVTEKGKDVELRCDPISGHTALYWYRQSLGQGLEFLIYFQGNSAPDKSGLPSDRFSAERTGGSVSTLTIQRTQQEDSAVYLCASSSMGQINTEAFFGQGTRLTVV.